This T cell receptor (beta chain) appears in the sequencing data of a study of blood T cell repertoires in COVID-19. Whole-study context: COVID-19 samples collected from the United States, Italy and Spain covered acute and convalescent phases.

Under the authors' procedure: Estimation of nucleated cell counts was performed using reference gene primer amplification. TCRdb's table, derived via immunoSEQ multiplex PCR, lists solely in-frame clones and lacks some. The V and J calls and clone size are taken from that table; D and trimming were inferred from the DNA. Of 140,000 to 150,000 clones listed, around 90% are singletons. CDR3 size: 18 residues. With V trimmed by 1 base and J by 4 bases, 9 bases remained unmatched. Germline V gene sequence: CDR1 SGHTA, CDR2 FQGNSA. The chain employs TRBV7-2 and TRBJ2-5; 13 bases are a match to TRBD2. This sequence was found in a man in his 70s with acute or convalescent COVID-19. Material: peripheral blood. The CDR3 DNA reads as TGTGCCAGCAGCTTAGGACGGACTAGCGGGAGTCTGCGAGAGACCCAGTACTTC. Translation: CASSLGRTSGSLRETQYF.